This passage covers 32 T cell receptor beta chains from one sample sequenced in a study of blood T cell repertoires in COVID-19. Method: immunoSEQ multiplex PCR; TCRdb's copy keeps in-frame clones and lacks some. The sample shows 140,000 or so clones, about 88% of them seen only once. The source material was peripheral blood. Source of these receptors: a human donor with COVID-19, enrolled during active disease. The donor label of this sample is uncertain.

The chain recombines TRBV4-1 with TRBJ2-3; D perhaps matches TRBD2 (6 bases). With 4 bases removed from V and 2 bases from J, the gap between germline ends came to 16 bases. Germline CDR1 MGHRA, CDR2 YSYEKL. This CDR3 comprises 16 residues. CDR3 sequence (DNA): TGCGCCAGCAGCCGGCCTCAGGGACTGGTCACAGATACGCAGTATTTT. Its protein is CASSRPQGLVTDTQYF.

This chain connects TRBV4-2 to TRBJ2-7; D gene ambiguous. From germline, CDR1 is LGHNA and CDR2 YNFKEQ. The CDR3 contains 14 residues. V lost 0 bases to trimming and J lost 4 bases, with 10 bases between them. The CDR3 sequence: CASSQERLRYEQYF. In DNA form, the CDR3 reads TGTGCCAGCAGCCAAGAGAGACTTCGATACGAGCAGTACTTC.

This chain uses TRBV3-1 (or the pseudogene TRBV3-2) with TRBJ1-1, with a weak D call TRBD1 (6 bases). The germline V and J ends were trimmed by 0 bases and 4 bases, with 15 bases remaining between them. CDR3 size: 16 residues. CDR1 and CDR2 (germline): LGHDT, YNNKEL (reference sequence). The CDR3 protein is CASSQDLRGASTEAFF. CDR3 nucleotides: TGTGCCAGCAGCCAAGATCTCCGGGGGGCTTCCACTGAAGCTTTCTTT.

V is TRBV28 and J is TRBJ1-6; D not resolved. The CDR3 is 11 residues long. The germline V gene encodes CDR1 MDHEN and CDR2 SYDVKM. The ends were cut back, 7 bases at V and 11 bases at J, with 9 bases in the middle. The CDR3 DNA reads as TGTGCCAGCATGGAGGTCGCACCCCTCCACTTT. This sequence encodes CASMEVAPLHF.

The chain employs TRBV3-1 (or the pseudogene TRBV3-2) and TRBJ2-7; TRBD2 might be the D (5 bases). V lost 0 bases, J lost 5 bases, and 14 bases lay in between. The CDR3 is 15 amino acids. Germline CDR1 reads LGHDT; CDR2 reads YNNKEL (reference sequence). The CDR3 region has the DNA TGTGCCAGCAGCCAAGAGGGTGGGAGACCCAACGAGCAGTACTTC. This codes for CASSQEGGRPNEQYF.

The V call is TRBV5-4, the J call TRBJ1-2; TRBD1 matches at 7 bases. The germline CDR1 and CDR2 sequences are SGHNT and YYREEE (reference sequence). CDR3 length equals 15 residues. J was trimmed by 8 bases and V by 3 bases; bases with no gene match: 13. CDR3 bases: TGTGCCAGCAGCTCGCGACAGGGATGGACTCGAGGCTACACCTTC. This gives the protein CASSSRQGWTRGYTF.

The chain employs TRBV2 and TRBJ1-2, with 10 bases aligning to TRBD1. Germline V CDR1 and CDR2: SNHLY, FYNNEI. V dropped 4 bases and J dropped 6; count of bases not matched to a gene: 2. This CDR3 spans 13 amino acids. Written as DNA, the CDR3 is TGTGCCAGCAGTGCGGGACAGGGGAATGGCTACACCTTC. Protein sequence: CASSAGQGNGYTF.

The CDR3 spells CASSSGQGADYGYTF. In DNA, the CDR3 is TGTGCCAGCAGCTCCGGACAGGGGGCTGACTATGGCTACACCTTC. This chain joins TRBV6-5 and TRBJ1-2; 11 positions agree with TRBD1. Trimming at V came to 6 bases and at J to 3 bases, leaving 6 bases not matched to a gene. This CDR3 has 15 amino acids. CDR1 and CDR2 (germline): MNHEY, SVGAGI.

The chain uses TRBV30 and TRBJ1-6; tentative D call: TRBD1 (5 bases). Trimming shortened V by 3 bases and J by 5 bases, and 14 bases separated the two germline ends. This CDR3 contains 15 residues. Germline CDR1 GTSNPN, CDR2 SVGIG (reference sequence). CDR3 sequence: CAWSAQALDNSPLHF. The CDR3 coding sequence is TGTGCCTGGAGCGCACAGGCTCTAGATAATTCACCCCTCCACTTT.

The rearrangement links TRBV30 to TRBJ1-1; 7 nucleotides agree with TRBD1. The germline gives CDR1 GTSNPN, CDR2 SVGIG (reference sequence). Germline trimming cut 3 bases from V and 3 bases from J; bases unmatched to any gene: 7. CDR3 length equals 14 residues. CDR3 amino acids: CAWRKGQGDTEAFF. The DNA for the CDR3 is TGTGCCTGGAGGAAAGGGCAGGGGGACACTGAAGCTTTCTTT. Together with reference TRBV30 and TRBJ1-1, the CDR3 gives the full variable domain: SQTIHQWPATLVQPVGSPLSLECTVEGTSNPNLYWYRQAAGRGLQLLFYSVGIGQISSEVPQNLSASRPQDRQFILSSKKLLLSDSGFYLCAWRKGQGDTEAFFGQGTRLTVV.

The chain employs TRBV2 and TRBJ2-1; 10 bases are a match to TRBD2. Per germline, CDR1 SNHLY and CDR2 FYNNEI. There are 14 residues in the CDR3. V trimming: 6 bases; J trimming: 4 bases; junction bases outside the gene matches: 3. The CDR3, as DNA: TGTGCCAGCAGGGAGCGGGAGGGGTACAATGAGCAGTTCTTC. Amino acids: CASREREGYNEQFF.

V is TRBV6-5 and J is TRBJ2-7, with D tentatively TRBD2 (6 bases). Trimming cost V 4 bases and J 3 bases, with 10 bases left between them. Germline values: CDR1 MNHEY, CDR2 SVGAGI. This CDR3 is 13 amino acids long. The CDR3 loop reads CASSSSGGYEQYF. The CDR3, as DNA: TGTGCCAGCAGTTCTTCCGGGGGCTACGAGCAGTACTTC.

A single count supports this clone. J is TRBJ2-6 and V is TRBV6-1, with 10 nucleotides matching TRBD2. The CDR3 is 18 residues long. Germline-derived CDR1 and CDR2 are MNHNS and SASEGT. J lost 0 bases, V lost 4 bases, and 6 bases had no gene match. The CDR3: CASSAQRGGLSGANVLTF. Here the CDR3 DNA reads TGTGCCAGCAGTGCTCAGCGGGGGGGCCTCTCTGGGGCCAACGTCCTGACTTTC.

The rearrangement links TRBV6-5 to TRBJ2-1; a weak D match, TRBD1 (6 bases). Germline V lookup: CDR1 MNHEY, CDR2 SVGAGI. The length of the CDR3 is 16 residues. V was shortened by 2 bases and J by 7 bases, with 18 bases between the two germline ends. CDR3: CASSYGPPSTGNEQFF. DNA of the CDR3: TGTGCCAGCAGTTACGGCCCACCGAGCACAGGGAATGAGCAGTTCTTC.

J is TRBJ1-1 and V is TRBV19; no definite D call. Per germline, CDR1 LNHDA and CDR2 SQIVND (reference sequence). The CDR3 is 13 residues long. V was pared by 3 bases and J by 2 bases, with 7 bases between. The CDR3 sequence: CASSISINTEAFF. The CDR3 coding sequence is TGTGCCAGTAGTATCTCTATTAACACTGAAGCTTTCTTT.

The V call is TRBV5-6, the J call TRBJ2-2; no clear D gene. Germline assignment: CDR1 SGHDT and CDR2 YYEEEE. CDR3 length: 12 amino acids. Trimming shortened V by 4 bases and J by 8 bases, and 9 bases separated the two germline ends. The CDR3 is CASSPEEGELFF. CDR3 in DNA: TGTGCCAGCAGCCCCGAGGAAGGGGAGCTGTTTTTT.

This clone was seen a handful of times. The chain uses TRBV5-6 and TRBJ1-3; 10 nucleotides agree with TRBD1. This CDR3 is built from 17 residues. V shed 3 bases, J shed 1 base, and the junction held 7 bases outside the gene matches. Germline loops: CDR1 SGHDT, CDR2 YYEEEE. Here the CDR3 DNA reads TGTGCCAGCAGCTACGTGGACAGGGGGTTTTCTGGAAACACCATATATTTT. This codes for CASSYVDRGFSGNTIYF.

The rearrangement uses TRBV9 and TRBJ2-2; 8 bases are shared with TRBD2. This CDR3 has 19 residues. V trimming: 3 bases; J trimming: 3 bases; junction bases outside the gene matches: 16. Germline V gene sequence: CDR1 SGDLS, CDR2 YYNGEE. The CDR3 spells CASSASILAAELYTGELFF. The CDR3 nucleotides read TGTGCCAGCAGCGCCTCGATACTAGCGGCTGAACTTTACACCGGGGAGCTGTTTTTT.

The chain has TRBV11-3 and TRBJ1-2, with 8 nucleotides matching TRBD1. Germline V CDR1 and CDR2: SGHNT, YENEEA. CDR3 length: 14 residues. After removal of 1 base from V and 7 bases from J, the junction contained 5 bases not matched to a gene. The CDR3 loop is CASSLGQGWLGYTF. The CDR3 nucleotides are TGTGCCAGCAGCTTAGGACAGGGGTGGCTTGGCTACACCTTC.

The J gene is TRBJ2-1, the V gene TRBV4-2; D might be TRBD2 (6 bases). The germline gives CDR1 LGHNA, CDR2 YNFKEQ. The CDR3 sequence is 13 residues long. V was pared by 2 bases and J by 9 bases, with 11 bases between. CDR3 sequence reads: CASSQQTSVEQFF. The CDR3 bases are TGTGCCAGCAGCCAACAGACTAGTGTTGAGCAGTTCTTC.

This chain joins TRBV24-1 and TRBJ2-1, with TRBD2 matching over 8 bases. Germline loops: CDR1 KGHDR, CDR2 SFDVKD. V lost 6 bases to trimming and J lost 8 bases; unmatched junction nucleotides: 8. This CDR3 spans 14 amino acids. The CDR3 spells CATSLSSGSDEQFF. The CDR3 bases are TGTGCCACCAGTTTGTCTAGCGGGTCGGATGAGCAGTTCTTC.

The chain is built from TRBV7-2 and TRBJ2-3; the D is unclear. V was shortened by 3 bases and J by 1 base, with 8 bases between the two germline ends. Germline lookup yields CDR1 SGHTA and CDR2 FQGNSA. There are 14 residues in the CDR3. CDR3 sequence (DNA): TGTGCCAGCAGCTTTGAGCAGGGCACAGATACGCAGTATTTT. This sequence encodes CASSFEQGTDTQYF.

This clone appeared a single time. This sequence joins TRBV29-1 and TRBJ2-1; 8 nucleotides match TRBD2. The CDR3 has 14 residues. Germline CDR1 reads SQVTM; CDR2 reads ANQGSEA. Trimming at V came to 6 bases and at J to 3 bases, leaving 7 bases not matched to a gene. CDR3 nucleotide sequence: TGCAGCGTACATCCGGGGGGGCTCTACAATGAGCAGTTCTTC. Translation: CSVHPGGLYNEQFF.

CDR3 loop: CASSLKGLSETQYF. CDR3 nucleotide sequence: TGTGCCAGCAGCTTGAAGGGGTTATCGGAGACCCAGTACTTC. The J gene is TRBJ2-5, the V gene TRBV5-4; D may be TRBD1 (5 bases). This CDR3 contains 14 residues. The germline V gene encodes CDR1 SGHNT and CDR2 YYREEE (reference sequence). V lost 1 base to trimming and J lost 5 bases, with 12 bases between them.

The CDR3 nucleotides are TGTGCCAGTACATTTAATCTTGACAGGGCCACTGAAGCTTTCTTT. Its translation: CASTFNLDRATEAFF. V is TRBV19 and J is TRBJ1-1, with 7 bases that match TRBD1. The germline V gene has CDR1 LNHDA and CDR2 SQIVND (reference sequence). V trimming: 7 bases; J trimming: 4 bases; junction bases outside the gene matches: 12. The CDR3 spans 15 residues.

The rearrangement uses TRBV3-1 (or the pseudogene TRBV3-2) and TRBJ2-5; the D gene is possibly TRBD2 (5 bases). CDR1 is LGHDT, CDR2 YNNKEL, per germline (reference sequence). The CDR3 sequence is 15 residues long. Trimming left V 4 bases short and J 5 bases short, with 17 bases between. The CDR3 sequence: CASSPRGADGETQYF. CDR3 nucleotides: TGTGCCAGCAGCCCCCGGGGAGCGGACGGGGAGACCCAGTACTTC.

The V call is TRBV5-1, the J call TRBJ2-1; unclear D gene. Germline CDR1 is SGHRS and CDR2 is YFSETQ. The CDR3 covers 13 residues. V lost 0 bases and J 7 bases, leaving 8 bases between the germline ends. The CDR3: CASSLERANEQFF. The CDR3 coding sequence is TGCGCCAGCAGCTTGGAACGAGCAAATGAGCAGTTCTTC. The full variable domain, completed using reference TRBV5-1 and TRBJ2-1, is KAGVTQTPRYLIKTRGQQVTLSCSPISGHRSVSWYQQTPGQGLQFLFEYFSETQRNKGNFPGRFSGRQFSNSRSEMNVSTLELGDSALYLCASSLERANEQFFGPGTRLTVL.

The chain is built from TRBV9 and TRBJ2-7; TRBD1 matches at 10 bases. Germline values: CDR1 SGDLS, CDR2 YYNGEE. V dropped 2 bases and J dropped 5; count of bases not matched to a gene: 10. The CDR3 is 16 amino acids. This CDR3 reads CASSVTTGGLSDEQYF. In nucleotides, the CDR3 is TGTGCCAGCAGCGTCACGACAGGGGGCTTGTCGGACGAGCAGTACTTC. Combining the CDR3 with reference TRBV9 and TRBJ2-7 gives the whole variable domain DSGVTQTPKHLITATGQRVTLRCSPRSGDLSVYWYQQSLDQGLQFLIQYYNGEERAKGNILERFSAQQFPDLHSELNLSSLELGDSALYFCASSVTTGGLSDEQYFGPGTRLTVT.

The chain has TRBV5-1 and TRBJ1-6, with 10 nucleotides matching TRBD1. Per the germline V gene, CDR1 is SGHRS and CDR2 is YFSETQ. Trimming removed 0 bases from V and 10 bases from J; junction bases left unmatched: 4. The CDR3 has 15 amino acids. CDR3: CASSLEGTGDSPLHF. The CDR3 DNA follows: TGCGCCAGCAGCTTGGAAGGGACAGGGGACTCACCCCTCCACTTT. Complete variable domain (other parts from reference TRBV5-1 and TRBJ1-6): KAGVTQTPRYLIKTRGQQVTLSCSPISGHRSVSWYQQTPGQGLQFLFEYFSETQRNKGNFPGRFSGRQFSNSRSEMNVSTLELGDSALYLCASSLEGTGDSPLHFGNGTRLTVT.

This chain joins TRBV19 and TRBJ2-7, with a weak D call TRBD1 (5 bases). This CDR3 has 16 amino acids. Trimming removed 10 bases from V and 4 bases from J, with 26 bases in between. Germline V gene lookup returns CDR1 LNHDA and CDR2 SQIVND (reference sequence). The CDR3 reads CATRTSHQGSAYEQYF. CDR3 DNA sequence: TGTGCCACTCGCACCAGTCATCAGGGTTCCGCTTACGAGCAGTACTTC. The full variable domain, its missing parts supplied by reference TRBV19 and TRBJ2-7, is DGGITQSPKYLFRKEGQNVTLSCEQNLNHDAMYWYRQDPGQGLRLIYYSQIVNDFQKGDIAEGYSVSREKKESFPLTVTSAQKNPTAFYLCATRTSHQGSAYEQYFGPGTRLTVT.

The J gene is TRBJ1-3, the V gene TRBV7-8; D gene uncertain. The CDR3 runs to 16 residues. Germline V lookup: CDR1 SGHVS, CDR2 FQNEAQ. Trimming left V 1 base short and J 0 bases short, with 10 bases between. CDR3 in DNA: TGTGCCAGCAGCTTAGAGAGCAGGCGCTCTGGAAACACCATATATTTT. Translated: CASSLESRRSGNTIYF.

In nucleotides, the CDR3 is TGTGCCAGCTCACTGGTCCCGGATGAGCAGTTCTTC. Translated: CASSLVPDEQFF. V is TRBV18 and J is TRBJ2-1, with D unresolved. The germline V and J ends were trimmed by 4 bases and 8 bases, with 9 bases remaining between them. CDR1 and CDR2 (germline): KGHSH, LQKENI. The CDR3 is 12 residues long.